The TCR beta chain under discussion was sequenced for a study of OX40 agonist ivuxolimab in advanced cancers. Study as a whole: Enrollees could have had prior anti-PD-1, anti-PD-L1 or anti-CTLA-4 therapy, which about 40% had received.

TCRdb keeps only in-frame clones here, not all; method: immunoSEQ multiplex PCR. The data show tens of thousands of clones, with roughly 87% seen just once and approximately 5.1% held by the top ten. CDR3 length: 15 residues. With 1 base removed from V and 6 bases from J, the gap between germline ends came to 12 bases. CDR1 is KGHSH, CDR2 LQKENI, per germline. The chain carries TRBV18 and TRBJ1-4, with D possibly matching TRBD1 (6 bases). The specimen comprised CD4+ or CD8+ T cells sorted from blood, sampled in a trial of the OX40 agonist ivuxolimab. The receptor was derived from an adult with an advanced solid tumor such as melanoma, head and neck, liver or kidney cancer. Here the CDR3 reads CASSPRGTLYEKLFF. CDR3 in DNA: TGTGCCAGCTCACCACGGGGGACACTTTATGAAAAACTGTTTTTT.